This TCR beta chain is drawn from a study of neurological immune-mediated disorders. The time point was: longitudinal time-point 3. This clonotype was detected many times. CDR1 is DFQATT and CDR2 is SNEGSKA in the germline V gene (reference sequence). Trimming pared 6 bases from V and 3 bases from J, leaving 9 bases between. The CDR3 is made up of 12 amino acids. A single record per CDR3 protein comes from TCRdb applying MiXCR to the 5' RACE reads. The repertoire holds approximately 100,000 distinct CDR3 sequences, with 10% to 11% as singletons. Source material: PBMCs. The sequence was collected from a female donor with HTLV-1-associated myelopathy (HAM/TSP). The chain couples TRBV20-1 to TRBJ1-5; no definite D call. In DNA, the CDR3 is TGCAGTGCCAAAGGGCCCAATCAGCCCCAGCATTTT. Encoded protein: CSAKGPNQPQHF.